The clone carrying this T cell receptor (beta chain) was detected only once. This sample was taken from a study of blood T cells in healthy people across ages. PCR was performed a second time for about 7 to 12 cycles using a sample-barcoded 5' primer and a J-beta primer mix. One entry per CDR3 protein, called by TCRdb with MiXCR from the 5' RACE reads. Among fewer than 800,000 distinct CDR3 sequences listed, about 32% were seen once. The CDR3 runs 17 residues. CDR1 is SSHAT and CDR2 is FNYEAQ in the germline V gene (reference sequence). Deletions cut 3 bases from V and 0 bases from J, with 17 bases between.

Input material: blood. The origin of this receptor is a woman aged 80 or over in good health. This chain connects TRBV7-7 to TRBJ2-5, with no clear D. The CDR3, as DNA: TGTGCCAGCAGCTTGGCCCGACGGAATAGGTACCAAGAGACCCAGTACTTC. The encoded protein is CASSLARRNRYQETQYF.